These T cell receptor beta chains were read from a single sample in a study of regulatory T cells in long-lasting Graves disease. TCRdb reanalysed the multiplex PCR reads using MiXCR and keeps one entry per CDR3 protein. This sample has fewer than 450,000 distinct CDR3 sequences, with around 20% found just once. Sequenced material: peripheral blood mononuclear cells (PBMCs), taken when the disease was refractory, from a patient treated with antithyroid drugs. The receptors were sampled from a female donor with Graves disease. Both conserved end residues are trimmed from each CDR3. A D gene is named only where the DNA matches it firmly.

v_call | d_call | cdr3_aa
TRBV6-8 | - | ASPDEPYEQY
TRBV9 | - | ASSVGGTRNTEAF
TRBV15 | - | ATSRDLWTEQETQY
TRBV9 | - | ASQGLPYEQY
TRBV7-2 | TRBD2 | ASIPGGYFEQY
TRBV7-8 | - | ASSPVIAQETQY
TRBV7-2 | - | ASSLWTVVSGANVLT
TRBV6-1 | - | ASSEAPYNEQF
TRBV10-3 | TRBD1 | AISEDRTHPFYEQH
TRBV20-1 | TRBD1 | SARTGAIYGCT
TRBV28 | TRBD2 | ASTGLAGVGNYNEQF
TRBV28 | TRBD2 | ASSFPGLESYEQY
TRBV28 | - | ASRTRGSYNSPLH
TRBV18 | TRBD1 | ASSPGTDYEQY
TRBV5-1 | - | ASSLVGQPNYEQY
TRBV19 | TRBD2 | ASSTGTSGGETQY
TRBV7-2 | TRBD2 | ASGDPRTSGTYEQY
TRBV20-1 | TRBD2 | SARQGGAGGSYNEQF
TRBV12-3/TRBV12-4 | TRBD1 | ASRRGDRGRSGNTIY
TRBV7-8 | TRBD2 | ASAQRGNHQETQY
TRBV19 | TRBD1 | ASLETGGNQPQH
TRBV6-2/TRBV6-3 | TRBD2 | ASSYFPDPGLAYEQY
TRBV4-1 | - | ASSQDPGRAGYT